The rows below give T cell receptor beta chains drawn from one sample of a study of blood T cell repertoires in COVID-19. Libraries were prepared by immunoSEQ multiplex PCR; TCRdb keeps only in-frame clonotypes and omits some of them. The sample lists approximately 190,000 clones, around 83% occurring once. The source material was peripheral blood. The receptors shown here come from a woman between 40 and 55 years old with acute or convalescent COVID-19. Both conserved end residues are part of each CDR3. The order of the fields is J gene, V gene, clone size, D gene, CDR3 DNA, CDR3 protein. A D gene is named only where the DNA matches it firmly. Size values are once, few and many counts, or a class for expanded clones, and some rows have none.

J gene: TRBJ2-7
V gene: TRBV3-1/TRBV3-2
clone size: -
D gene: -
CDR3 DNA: TGTGCCAGCAGCCAAGATCCGAGGAACGAGGACTACGAGCAGTACTTC
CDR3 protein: CASSQDPRNEDYEQYF

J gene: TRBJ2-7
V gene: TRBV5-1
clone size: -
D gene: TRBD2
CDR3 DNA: TGCGCCAGCAGCTCGACTAGCGGGGCCTACGAGCAGTACTTC
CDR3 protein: CASSSTSGAYEQYF

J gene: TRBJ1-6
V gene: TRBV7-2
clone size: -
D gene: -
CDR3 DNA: TGTGCCAGCAGCTTTGGGGCAATCAATTCACCCCTCCACTTT
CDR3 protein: CASSFGAINSPLHF

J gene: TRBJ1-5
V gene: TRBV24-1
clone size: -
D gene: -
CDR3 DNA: TGTGCCACCAGTGGGGGAGAACAGCCCCAGCATTTT
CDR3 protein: CATSGGEQPQHF

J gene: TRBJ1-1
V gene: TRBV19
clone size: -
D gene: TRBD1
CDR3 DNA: TGTGCCAGTAGTCCTGGACAGGGCGGGAACACTGAAGCTTTCTTT
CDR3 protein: CASSPGQGGNTEAFF

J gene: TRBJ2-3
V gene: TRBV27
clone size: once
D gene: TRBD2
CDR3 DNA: TGTGCCAGCAGTTCCATCGCCGGGACTAGTCGTACGCAGTATTTT
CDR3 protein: CASSSIAGTSRTQYF

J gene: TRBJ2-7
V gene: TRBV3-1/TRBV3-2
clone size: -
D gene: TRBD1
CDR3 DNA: TGTGCCAGCAGCCAAGAAGGACAGGGGGCAAAAGAGCAGTACTTC
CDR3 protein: CASSQEGQGAKEQYF

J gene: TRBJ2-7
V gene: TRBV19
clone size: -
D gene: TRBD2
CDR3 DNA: TGTGCCAGTAGCAAGGGGACTAGCTACAACGAGCAGTACTTC
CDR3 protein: CASSKGTSYNEQYF

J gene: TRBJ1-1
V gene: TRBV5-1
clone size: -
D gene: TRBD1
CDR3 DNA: TGCGCCAGCAGCCTAGAGGGGGCGAACACTGAAGCTTTCTTT
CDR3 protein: CASSLEGANTEAFF

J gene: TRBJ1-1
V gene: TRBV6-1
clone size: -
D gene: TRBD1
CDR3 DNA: TGTGCCAGCAGACAGCGACAGGGGAACACTGAAGCTTTCTTT
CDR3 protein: CASRQRQGNTEAFF

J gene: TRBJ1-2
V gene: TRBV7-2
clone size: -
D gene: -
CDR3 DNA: TGTGCCAGCAGCTCAGCTCCGAGTAGTGGCTACACCTTC
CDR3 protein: CASSSAPSSGYTF

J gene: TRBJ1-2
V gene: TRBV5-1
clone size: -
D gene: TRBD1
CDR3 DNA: TGCGCCAGCAGCGAAGGCGAGGGGGCGGGTGGCTACACCTTC
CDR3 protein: CASSEGEGAGGYTF

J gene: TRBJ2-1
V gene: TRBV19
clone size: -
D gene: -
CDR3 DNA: TGTGCCAGTATCGGTGCAGGGACATACAATGAGCAGTTCTTC
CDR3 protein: CASIGAGTYNEQFF

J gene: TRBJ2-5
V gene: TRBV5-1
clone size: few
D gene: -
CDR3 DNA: TGCGCCAGCAGCCAACTCCCGGGTGATTCTAAAGAGACCCAGTACTTC
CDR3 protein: CASSQLPGDSKETQYF

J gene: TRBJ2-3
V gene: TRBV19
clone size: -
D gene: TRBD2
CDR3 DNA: TGTGCCAGTAGTATAGAATTTAGCGGGGGCACAGATACGCAGTATTTT
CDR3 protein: CASSIEFSGGTDTQYF

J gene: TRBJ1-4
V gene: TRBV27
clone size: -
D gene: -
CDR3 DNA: TGTGCCAGCAGTTTAACAGCAACTAATGAAAAACTGTTTTTT
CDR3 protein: CASSLTATNEKLFF

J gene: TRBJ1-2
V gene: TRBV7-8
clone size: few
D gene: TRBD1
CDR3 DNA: TGTGCCAGCAGCTTACAGCCAGGACAGGGAAACTATGGCTACACCTTC
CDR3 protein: CASSLQPGQGNYGYTF

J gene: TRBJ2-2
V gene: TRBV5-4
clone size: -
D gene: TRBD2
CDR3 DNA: TGTGCCAGCAGCCCCCCTGGACTAGCGGGGGCCACCGGGGAGCTGTTTTTT
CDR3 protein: CASSPPGLAGATGELFF

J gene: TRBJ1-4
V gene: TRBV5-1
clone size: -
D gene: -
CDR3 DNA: TGCGCCAGCAATAGTGGGGCCACAAATGAAAAACTGTTTTTT
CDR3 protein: CASNSGATNEKLFF

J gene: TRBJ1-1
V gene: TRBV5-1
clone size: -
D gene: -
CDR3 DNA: TGCGCCAGCAGCTTGTCGCTGGGGGCAGGCACTGAAGCTTTCTTT
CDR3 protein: CASSLSLGAGTEAFF

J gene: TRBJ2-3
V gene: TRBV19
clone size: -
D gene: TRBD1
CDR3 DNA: TGTGCCAGTAGATTACAGGGGAGCACAGATACGCAGTATTTT
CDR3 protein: CASRLQGSTDTQYF

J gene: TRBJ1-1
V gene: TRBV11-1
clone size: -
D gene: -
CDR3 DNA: TGTGCCAGCAGCTTATCCCCCTCCTCGGGTGAAGCTTTCTTT
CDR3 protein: CASSLSPSSGEAFF

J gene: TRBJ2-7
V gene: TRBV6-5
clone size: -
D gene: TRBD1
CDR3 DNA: TGTGCCAGCAGCAGACAGGGGTGGGAGCAGTACTTC
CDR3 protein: CASSRQGWEQYF

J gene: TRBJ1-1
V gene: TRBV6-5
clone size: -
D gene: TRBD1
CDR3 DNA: TGTGCCAGCAGTCGGTGGGACAGCAACACTGAAGCTTTCTTT
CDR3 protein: CASSRWDSNTEAFF

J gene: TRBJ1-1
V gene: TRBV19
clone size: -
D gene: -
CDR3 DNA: TGTGCCAGTAGTGAACAGGGTAGGCACACTGAAGCTTTCTTT
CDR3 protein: CASSEQGRHTEAFF

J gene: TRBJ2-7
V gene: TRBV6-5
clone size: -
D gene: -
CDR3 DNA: TGTGCCACCGCACGGGGGGCTACTGGCTACGAGCAGTACTTC
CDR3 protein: CATARGATGYEQYF

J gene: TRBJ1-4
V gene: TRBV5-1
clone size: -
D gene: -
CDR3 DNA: TGCGCCAGCAGCCCGGGACACCCCTCTTATGCAACTAATGAAAAACTGTTTTTT
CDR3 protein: CASSPGHPSYATNEKLFF

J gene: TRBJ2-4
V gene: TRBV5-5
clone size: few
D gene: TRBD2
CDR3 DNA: TGTGCCAGCAACCCCGGGGGGGCCCGGGACATTCAGTACTTC
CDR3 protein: CASNPGGARDIQYF

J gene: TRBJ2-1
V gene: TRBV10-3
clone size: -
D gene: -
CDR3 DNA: TGTGCCATCAGTGAGCCCGGGCAGGGAGGTGGAAATGAGCAGTTCTTC
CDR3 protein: CAISEPGQGGGNEQFF

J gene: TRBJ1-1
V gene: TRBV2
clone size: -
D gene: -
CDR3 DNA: TGTGCCAGCAGTGGAGGGTGGACTGAAGCTTTCTTT
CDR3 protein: CASSGGWTEAFF

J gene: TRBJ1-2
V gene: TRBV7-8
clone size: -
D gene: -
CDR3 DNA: TGTGCCAGCAGCCCCATGGGGGCCTATGGCTACACCTTC
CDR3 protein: CASSPMGAYGYTF

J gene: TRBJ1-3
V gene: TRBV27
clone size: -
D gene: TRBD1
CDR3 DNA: TGTGCCAGCAGTTCCCACGCCTCGACAGGGGGAAACACCATATATTTT
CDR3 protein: CASSSHASTGGNTIYF

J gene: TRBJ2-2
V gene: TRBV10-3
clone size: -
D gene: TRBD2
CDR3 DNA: TGTGCCATCAGCGGGACTAGCGGGGGCACCGGGGAGCTGTTTTTT
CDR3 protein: CAISGTSGGTGELFF

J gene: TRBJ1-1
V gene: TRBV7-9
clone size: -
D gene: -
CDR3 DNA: TGTGCCAGCAGCTTATTCGGGAACACTGAAGCTTTCTTT
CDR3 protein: CASSLFGNTEAFF

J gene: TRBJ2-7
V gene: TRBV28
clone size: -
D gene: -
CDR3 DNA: TGTGCCAGCAGTTTATCGGCCAGAACGCCGTCGGGCGAGCAGTACTTC
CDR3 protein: CASSLSARTPSGEQYF

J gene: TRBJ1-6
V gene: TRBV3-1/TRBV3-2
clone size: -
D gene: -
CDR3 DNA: TGTGCCAGCAGCCAATTAGTGCTGGGGGCGCGTTTCTATAATTCACCCCTCCACTTT
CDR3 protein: CASSQLVLGARFYNSPLHF

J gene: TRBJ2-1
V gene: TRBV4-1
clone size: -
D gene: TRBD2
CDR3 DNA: TGCGCCAGCAGCCAATTGGGGACTAGCGGGAATGAGCAGTTCTTC
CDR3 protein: CASSQLGTSGNEQFF

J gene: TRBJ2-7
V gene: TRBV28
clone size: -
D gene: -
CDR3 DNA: TGTGCCAGCAGGACAGCCTACGAGCAGTACTTC
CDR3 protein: CASRTAYEQYF

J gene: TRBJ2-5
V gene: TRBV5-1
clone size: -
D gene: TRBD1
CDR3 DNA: TGCGCCAGCAGCCCGGGACAGCAAGAGATCCAGTACTTC
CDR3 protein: CASSPGQQEIQYF

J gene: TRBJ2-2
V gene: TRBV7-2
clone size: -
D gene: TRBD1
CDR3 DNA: TGTGCCAGCAGCTTAACGGACAGGGGTGATCTTAACACCGGGGAGCTGTTTTTT
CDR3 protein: CASSLTDRGDLNTGELFF

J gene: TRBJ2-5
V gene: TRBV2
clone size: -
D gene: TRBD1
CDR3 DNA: TGTGCCAGCAGGAAACAGGGGGCAGAGACCCAGTACTTC
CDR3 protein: CASRKQGAETQYF

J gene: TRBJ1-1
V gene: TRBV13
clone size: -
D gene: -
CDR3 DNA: TGTGCCAGCAGCTTAAATGTCGGGGGTGGGTTCGCTGAAGCTTTCTTT
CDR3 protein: CASSLNVGGGFAEAFF

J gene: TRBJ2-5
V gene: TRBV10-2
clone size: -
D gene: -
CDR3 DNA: TGCGCCACCTCAGGGGTTTACCAAGAGACCCAGTACTTC
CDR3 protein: CATSGVYQETQYF

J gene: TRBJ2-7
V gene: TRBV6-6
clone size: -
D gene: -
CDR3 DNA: TGTGCCAGCAGTTACTCTCAACCTCCCACTAGGGACGAGCAGTACTTC
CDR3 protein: CASSYSQPPTRDEQYF

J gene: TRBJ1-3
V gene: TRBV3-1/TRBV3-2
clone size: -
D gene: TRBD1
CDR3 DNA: TGTGCCAGCAGCCGAAACCCGGGACAGGGAAACACCATATATTTT
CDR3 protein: CASSRNPGQGNTIYF

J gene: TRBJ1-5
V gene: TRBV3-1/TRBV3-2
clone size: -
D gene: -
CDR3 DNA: TGTGCCAGCAGCCAAGCTTCGGGGAGTCAGCCCCAGCATTTT
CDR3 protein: CASSQASGSQPQHF

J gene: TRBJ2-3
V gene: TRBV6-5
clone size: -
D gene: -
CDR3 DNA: TGTGCCAGCAGTTACTTGGTAGCGCCAAGCACAGATACGCAGTATTTT
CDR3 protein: CASSYLVAPSTDTQYF

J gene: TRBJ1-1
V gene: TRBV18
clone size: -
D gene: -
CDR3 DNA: TGTGCCAGCTCAAACTTACCGGCGACTAGGGAAGCTTTCTTT
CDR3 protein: CASSNLPATREAFF

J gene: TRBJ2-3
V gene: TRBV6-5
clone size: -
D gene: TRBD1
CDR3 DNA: TGTGCCAGCAGTTACGTTGGACAGGGGGCGAGGGGAACGCAGTATTTT
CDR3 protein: CASSYVGQGARGTQYF

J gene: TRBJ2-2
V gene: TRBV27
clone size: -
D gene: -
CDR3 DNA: TGTGCCAGCAGTCCAACAGGGGAGGTATCCGGGGAGCTGTTTTTT
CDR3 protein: CASSPTGEVSGELFF

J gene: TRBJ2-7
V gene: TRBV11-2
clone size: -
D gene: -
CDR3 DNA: TGTGCCAGCAGCTTTTATCTAGGTCCCTACGAGCAGTACTTC
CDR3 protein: CASSFYLGPYEQYF